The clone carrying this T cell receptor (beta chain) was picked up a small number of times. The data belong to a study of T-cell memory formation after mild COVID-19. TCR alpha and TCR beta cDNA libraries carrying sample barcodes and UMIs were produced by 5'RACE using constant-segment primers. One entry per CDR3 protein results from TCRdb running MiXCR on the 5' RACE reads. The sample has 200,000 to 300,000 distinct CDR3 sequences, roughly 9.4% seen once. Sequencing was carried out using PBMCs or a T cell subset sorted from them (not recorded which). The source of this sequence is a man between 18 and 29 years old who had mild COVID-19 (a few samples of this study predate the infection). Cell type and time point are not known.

CDR3 sequence (DNA): TGTGCCAGCAGCTTGGAGGGGCTGGGGGAGACCCAGTACTTC. The encoded protein is CASSLEGLGETQYF. This chain links TRBV5-4 with TRBJ2-5; maybe TRBD1 (5 bases). This CDR3 has 14 residues. Germline CDR1 and CDR2: SGHNT and YYREEE (reference sequence). V was pared by 0 bases and J by 5 bases, with 11 bases between.